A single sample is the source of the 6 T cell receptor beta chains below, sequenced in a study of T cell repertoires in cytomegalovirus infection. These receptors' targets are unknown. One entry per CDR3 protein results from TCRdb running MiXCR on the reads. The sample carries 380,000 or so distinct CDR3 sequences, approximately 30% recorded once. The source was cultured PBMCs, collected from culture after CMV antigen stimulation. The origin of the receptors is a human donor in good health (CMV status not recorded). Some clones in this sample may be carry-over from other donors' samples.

The CDR3 protein is CSARGQVPVLAGANVLTF. The CDR3, as DNA: TGCAGTGCTAGAGGACAGGTCCCAGTGCTGGCTGGGGCCAACGTCCTGACTTTC. V and J are TRBV20-1 and TRBJ2-6; TRBD1 might be the D (6 bases). From germline, CDR1 is DFQATT and CDR2 SNEGSKA (reference sequence). Trimming removed 1 base from V and 2 bases from J, with 18 bases in between. This CDR3 is 18 amino acids long.

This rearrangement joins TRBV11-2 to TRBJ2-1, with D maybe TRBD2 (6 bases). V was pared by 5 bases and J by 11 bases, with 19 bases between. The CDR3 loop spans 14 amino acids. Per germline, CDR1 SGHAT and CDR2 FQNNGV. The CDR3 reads CASSPSTQGLKQFF. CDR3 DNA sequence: TGTGCCAGCAGCCCCAGCACGCAGGGACTGAAGCAGTTCTTC.

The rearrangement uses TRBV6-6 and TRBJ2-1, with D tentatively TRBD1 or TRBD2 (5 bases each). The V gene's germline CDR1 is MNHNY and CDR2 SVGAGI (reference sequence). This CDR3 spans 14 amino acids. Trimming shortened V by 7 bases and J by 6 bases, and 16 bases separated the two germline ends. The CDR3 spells CASKGSNFANEQFF. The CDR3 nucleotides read TGTGCCAGCAAGGGGAGTAACTTCGCCAATGAGCAGTTCTTC.

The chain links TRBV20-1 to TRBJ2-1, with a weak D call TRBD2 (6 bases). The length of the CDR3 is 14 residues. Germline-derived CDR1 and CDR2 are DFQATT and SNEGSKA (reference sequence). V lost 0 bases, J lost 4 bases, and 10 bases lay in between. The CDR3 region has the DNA TGCAGTGCTAGAGATTTCGCGGGATACAATGAGCAGTTCTTC. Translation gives CSARDFAGYNEQFF.

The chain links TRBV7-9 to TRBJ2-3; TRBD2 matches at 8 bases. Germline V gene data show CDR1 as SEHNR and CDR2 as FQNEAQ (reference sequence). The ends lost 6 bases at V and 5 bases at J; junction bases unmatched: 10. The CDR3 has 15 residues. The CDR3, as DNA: TGTGCCAGCAGACCCCGGGAGGGCCTAATAGATACGCAGTATTTT. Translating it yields CASRPREGLIDTQYF.

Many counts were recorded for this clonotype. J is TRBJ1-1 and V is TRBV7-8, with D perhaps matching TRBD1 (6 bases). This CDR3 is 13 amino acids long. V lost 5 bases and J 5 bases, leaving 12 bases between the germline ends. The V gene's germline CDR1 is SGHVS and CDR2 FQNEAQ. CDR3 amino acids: CASSTQGETEAFF. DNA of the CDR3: TGTGCCAGCAGCACACAGGGAGAGACTGAAGCTTTCTTT.